A selection of T cell receptor beta chains follows, all from one sample in a study of cytomegalovirus exposure and HLA in healthy donors. The data were produced by immunoSEQ multiplex PCR, yet TCRdb's version contains in-frame clones alone and is incomplete. Altogether about 190,000 clones are present, around 80% being singletons, with the ten largest covering more than 1.5%. The sample comprised PBMCs. The origin of the receptors is a man between 18 and 35 years old in good health and CMV-seronegative. CDR3s include the opening cysteine and the closing phenylalanine or tryptophan.

>TRBJ2-7|TRBV4-3
CASSQDSPSYEQYF
>TRBJ2-5|TRBV11-3
CASSLRDRDYF
>TRBJ1-5|TRBV19
CASRKTSGTGSVPQHF
>TRBJ2-7|TRBV10-3
CAITPDTHYEQYF
>TRBJ1-2|TRBV11-2
CASSLDRVGGQGYTF
>TRBJ2-6|TRBV4-3
CASSNRVGVGANVLTF
>TRBJ1-2|TRBV10-3
CAISGDRQYGYTF
>TRBJ1-1|TRBV9
CASSAKWTGGTEAFF
>TRBJ1-1|TRBV7-9
CASSDRGTEAFF
>TRBJ1-1|TRBV4-3
CASSQGPGFTEAFF
>TRBJ1-1|TRBV5-1
CATSTGYMNTEAFF
>TRBJ1-5|TRBV5-6
CASSLTGAGQPQHF
>TRBJ1-1|TRBV11-2
CASSSIRRGKLAFF
>TRBJ2-3|TRBV28
CASSPHSGTSGSTDTQYF
>TRBJ2-5|TRBV5-6
CASSLGLADETQYF
>TRBJ1-1|TRBV18
CASSPGRDTEAFF
>TRBJ2-3|TRBV5-1
CASSARTSGPDTQYF
>TRBJ2-5|TRBV19
CASSIGTSGGEETQYF
>TRBJ1-2|TRBV7-3
CASSSQPLDKYTF
>TRBJ2-7|TRBV27
CASSSRGSSYEQYF
>TRBJ1-6|TRBV6-6
CASSYGGGHNSPLHF
>TRBJ2-3|TRBV5-1
CASSSVTGTATDTQYF
>TRBJ2-1|TRBV7-6
CASSPQTGTVSYNEQFF
>TRBJ1-2|TRBV5-1
CASSPDRDGYTF
>TRBJ2-3|TRBV7-3
CASSLLAGGSDTQYF
>TRBJ2-1|TRBV19
CASSMVSTSGGNEQFF
>TRBJ2-3|TRBV12-5
CASGLDTSPTDTQYF
>TRBJ2-2|TRBV19
CASSIGGNTGELFF
>TRBJ2-1|TRBV19
CASSISRGGPHNEQFF
>TRBJ2-2|TRBV19
CASMGGAGSNTGELFF
>TRBJ1-2|TRBV27
CAGMLHGRTNYGYTF
>TRBJ1-2|TRBV6-5
CASMGGATNYGYTF
>TRBJ2-2|TRBV5-4
CASSSGTSGGNTGELFF
>TRBJ1-2|TRBV7-2
CDSSMTGSGGYTF
>TRBJ2-1|TRBV6-1
CASSEGSNNEQFF
>TRBJ1-5|TRBV11-2
CASSLQGYQPQHF
>TRBJ2-1|TRBV15
CATSRPGQGDNEQFF
>TRBJ1-6|TRBV10-2
CASSESMGAPYNSPLHF
>TRBJ1-5|TRBV28
CASSSGWSPQHF
>TRBJ1-2|TRBV5-1
CASSARTGENYGYTF
>TRBJ1-1|TRBV29-1
CSERQGLDSEAFF
>TRBJ1-5|TRBV6-6
CASRSKGSNQPQHF
>TRBJ2-2|TRBV27
CASSLVPRQGYFDLGNTGELFF
>TRBJ2-7|TRBV4-1
CASSQPPRGFSYEQYF
>TRBJ1-5|TRBV6-1
CASKESGSNQPQHF
>TRBJ2-1|TRBV7-9
CASSPRAGPSYNEQFF
>TRBJ2-7|TRBV6-6
CASRRQGGFDEQYF
>TRBJ2-3|TRBV13
CAIRTSRDTQYF
>TRBJ1-1|TRBV28
CASIGQGESSATEAFF
>TRBJ2-1|TRBV7-9
CASSLAAVYNEQFF
>TRBJ1-1|TRBV5-4
CASSLQGLGTEAFF
>TRBJ1-2|TRBV27
CASSRTAHPGYGYTF
>TRBJ1-2|TRBV28
CASSDRGSNYGYTF
>TRBJ2-1|TRBV4-3
CASSPGLAGAVRVYNEQFF
>TRBJ1-4|TRBV27
CASSSATNEKLFF